This entry lists 9 T cell receptor beta chains sequenced from one sample in a study of OX40 agonist ivuxolimab in advanced cancers. Sequencing was performed with immunoSEQ multiplex PCR; in TCRdb, only in-frame clones are kept and a portion is missing. The table records 50,000 to 75,000 clones, 85% to 90% of them present only once. This specimen consisted of CD4+ or CD8+ T cells sorted from blood, obtained in a trial of the OX40 agonist ivuxolimab. All receptors derive from an adult with an advanced solid tumor such as melanoma, head and neck, liver or kidney cancer.

This rearrangement joins TRBV7-4 to TRBJ1-3, with a tentative D call TRBD1 (6 bases). In germline, CDR1 is SGHVT, CDR2 SQSDAQ. CDR3 length equals 14 residues. The germline V and J ends were trimmed by 5 bases and 2 bases, with 10 bases remaining between them. CDR3 region: CASSPRTAGNTIYF. The CDR3 DNA reads TGTGCCAGCAGCCCAAGGACAGCTGGAAACACCATATATTTT. Full variable domain (remainder filled in from reference TRBV7-4 and TRBJ1-3): GAGVSQSPRYKVAKRGRDVALRCDSISGHVTLYWYRQTLGQGSEVLTYSQSDAQRDKSGRPSGRFSAERPERSVSTLKIQRTEQGDSAVYLCASSPRTAGNTIYFGEGSWLTVV.

The chain joins TRBV5-1 to TRBJ2-7, with D perhaps TRBD2 (5 bases). Trimming took 3 bases from V and 5 from J, leaving 15 bases between them. CDR3 length: 14 residues. Germline V gives CDR1 SGHRS, CDR2 YFSETQ. Written as DNA, the CDR3 is TGCGCCAGCAGCTGGGGTCCGGACTCGGACGAGCAGTACTTC. It is translated as CASSWGPDSDEQYF.

The chain couples TRBV5-1 to TRBJ1-3, with D unclear. CDR1 and CDR2 (germline): SGHRS, YFSETQ. Trimming cost V 2 bases and J 8 bases, with 8 bases left between them. The CDR3 is made up of 12 amino acids. CDR3 residues: CASSFFGDTIYF. CDR3 in DNA: TGCGCCAGCAGCTTTTTCGGCGACACCATATATTTT. The full variable domain, its missing parts supplied by reference TRBV5-1 and TRBJ1-3, is KAGVTQTPRYLIKTRGQQVTLSCSPISGHRSVSWYQQTPGQGLQFLFEYFSETQRNKGNFPGRFSGRQFSNSRSEMNVSTLELGDSALYLCASSFFGDTIYFGEGSWLTVV.

The gene calls are TRBV27 and TRBJ1-4, with a tentative D call TRBD1 (6 bases). Germline V CDR1 and CDR2: MNHEY, SMNVEV (reference sequence). The CDR3 is 17 amino acids. V gave up 2 bases and J gave up 8 bases, with 21 bases separating them. CDR3 in amino acids: CASSLGDRFQSREKLFF. The CDR3 DNA reads TGTGCCAGCAGTTTAGGAGACAGGTTCCAGTCGAGGGAAAAACTGTTTTTT.

The genes are TRBV9 and TRBJ2-7, with D perhaps TRBD1 (5 bases). Between the trimmed V and J ends, which lost 0 bases and 2 bases, there was a span of 9 bases. Germline V lookup: CDR1 SGDLS, CDR2 YYNGEE. This CDR3 has 14 amino acids. CDR3 region: CASSVEGVPYEQYF. CDR3 in DNA: TGTGCCAGCAGCGTAGAAGGGGTCCCCTACGAGCAGTACTTC.

The V gene is TRBV27, the J gene TRBJ2-2; D is unclear. Germline-derived CDR1 and CDR2 are MNHEY and SMNVEV (reference sequence). With 3 bases removed from V and 8 bases from J, the gap between germline ends came to 4 bases. The CDR3 extends over 11 amino acids. CDR3 coding DNA: TGTGCCAGCAGTTTCGGTGGGGAGCTGTTTTTT. Its translation is CASSFGGELFF.

This chain uses TRBV7-9 with TRBJ2-2; either TRBD1 or TRBD2 may fit D (6 bases each). This CDR3 is built from 14 residues. Germline loops: CDR1 SEHNR, CDR2 FQNEAQ (reference sequence). Trimming cost V 8 bases and J 6 bases, with 16 bases left between them. CDR3 in amino acids: CASSGPGAAGELFF. The CDR3 DNA is TGTGCCAGCTCGGGCCCGGGGGCCGCCGGGGAGCTGTTTTTT. The full variable domain, with the rest looked up from reference TRBV7-9 and TRBJ2-2, is DTGVSQNPRHKITKRGQNVTFRCDPISEHNRLYWYRQTLGQGPEFLTYFQNEAQLEKSRLLSDRFSAERPKGSFSTLEIQRTEQGDSAMYLCASSGPGAAGELFFGEGSRLTVL.

J is TRBJ2-7 and V is TRBV18, with 8 nucleotides matching TRBD1. There are 19 residues in the CDR3. CDR1 KGHSH and CDR2 LQKENI come from the germline V gene. J was trimmed by 4 bases and V by 1 base; bases with no gene match: 18. The DNA of the CDR3 is TGTGCCAGCTCACCACGCTCTGGGACAGGTAATTTCGGCCCTTACGAGCAGTACTTC. Translating gives CASSPRSGTGNFGPYEQYF.

The chain has TRBV5-4 and TRBJ2-7; D not certain. Germline V gene data show CDR1 as SGHNT and CDR2 as YYREEE (reference sequence). The CDR3 runs 11 residues. V lost 7 bases and J lost 4, with 9 bases in between. The CDR3 loop is CASAEGYEQYF. The CDR3 nucleotides are TGTGCCAGCGCTGAAGGGTACGAGCAGTACTTC. Based on the CDR3 plus reference TRBV5-4 and TRBJ2-7, the full variable domain is ETGVTQSPTHLIKTRGQQVTLRCSSQSGHNTVSWYQQALGQGPQFIFQYYREEENGRGNFPPRFSGLQFPNYSSELNVNALELDDSALYLCASAEGYEQYFGPGTRLTVT.